The entry below describes one T cell receptor beta chain. Its specific antigen is unknown. No clone much larger than this one lies a single base away; base qualities are absent. This sample is drawn from a study of blood T cell repertoires in COVID-19 (dated by TCRdb to 2018 to 2020). General notes on the study: Samples from collaborators originated in the United States, Italy and Spain and spanned both the acute and convalescent phases of COVID-19. The material from the prospective study consisted of cDNA or gDNA derived from T cells, B-cell-depleted T cells, or PBMCs. Subjects who had been exposed to COVID-19, were actively infected with it, or had recovered from it provided the deeply sampled blood TCRbeta repertoires that made up the dataset. A freely available public database, intended as a resource for researchers studying the immune response to SARS-CoV-2, is where the repertoires were released. Samples were obtained from the ongoing ImmuneRACE study (first 160 participants) and from about 1,300 subjects provided by 6 global collaborators. A de-identified subject ID, COVID-19 status, age in years and sex were almost always included in the sample metadata. Where available, HLA class I and class II types were obtained from metadata supplied by the sample provider rather than from assay-based typing.

General conclusions and limits of the study: The quantity of clinical and demographic metadata differed by source and by participant and was supplied without curation.

TCRbeta CDR3 regions were amplified from genomic DNA using the immunoSEQ Assay, a bias-controlled multiplex PCR. The published analysis was carried out like this. The number of nucleated cells in each sample was estimated by amplification of reference gene primers within the assay. Sequence reads were collapsed and filtered to measure the absolute abundance of every unique TCRbeta CDR3 rearrangement. For each sample, productive Simpson clonality was calculated as the square root of Simpson's diversity index across productive rearrangements. TCRdb retrieved this table from immuneACCESS and kept in-frame rearrangements only. Not all clones are present; in checked studies, unresolved V genes account for under half, and no reason is known for the remainder. V, J and clone size reflect that table, while D and trimming were determined from the DNA. This sample has under 200,000 clones in its table, and 85% to 90% of those were observed once. Together, the top ten hold less than 8.5% of the sample.

The CDR3 holds 13 amino acids from the cysteine to the phenylalanine. Here the CDR3 DNA is all that survives: 39 bases in frame from base 1. V is reduced by 5 bases and J by 9 bases, leaving a spacing of 11 bases between them. Participants in the prospective study were aged about 18 to 95 years, lived in 24 United States geographic areas, and enrolled through a virtual design. In the prospective study, cohorts were assigned on the basis of participant-reported clinical history obtained from a screening survey and a study questionnaire. Recovered participants in ImmuneRACE Cohort 3 were defined by two consecutive negative NP/OP PCR tests, clearance by a healthcare professional, or resolution of symptoms. Mobile phlebotomists in the prospective study collected whole blood, serum and a nasopharyngeal or oropharyngeal swab from every participant. Participants in the prospective study had the option to provide additional blood draws and questionnaires over a roughly two-month period. Before DNA extraction, prospective study blood samples were shipped either frozen or at room temperature.

The V and J genes are TRBV12-3 or TRBV12-4 and TRBJ1-6; the D segment could be TRBD1, given 6 matching bases. The source is a woman in her forties or fifties who had recovered from COVID-19. The sample was PBMCs or T cells enriched from blood (not recorded which). CDR3 loop: CASSLGGVSPLHF. The nucleotide sequence is given as TGTGCCAGCAGTCTAGGGGGGGTTTCACCCCTCCACTTT.